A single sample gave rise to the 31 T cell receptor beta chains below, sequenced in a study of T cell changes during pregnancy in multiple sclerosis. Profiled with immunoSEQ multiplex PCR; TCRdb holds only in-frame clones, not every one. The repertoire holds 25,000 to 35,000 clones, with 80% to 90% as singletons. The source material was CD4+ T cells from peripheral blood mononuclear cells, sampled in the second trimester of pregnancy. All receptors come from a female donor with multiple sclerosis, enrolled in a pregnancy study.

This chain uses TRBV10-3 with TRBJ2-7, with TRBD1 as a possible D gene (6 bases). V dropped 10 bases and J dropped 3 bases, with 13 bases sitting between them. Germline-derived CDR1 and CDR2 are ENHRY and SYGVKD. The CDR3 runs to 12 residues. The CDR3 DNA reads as TGTGCCACCAAACTAGGGGGCTACGAGCAGTACTTC. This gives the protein CATKLGGYEQYF.

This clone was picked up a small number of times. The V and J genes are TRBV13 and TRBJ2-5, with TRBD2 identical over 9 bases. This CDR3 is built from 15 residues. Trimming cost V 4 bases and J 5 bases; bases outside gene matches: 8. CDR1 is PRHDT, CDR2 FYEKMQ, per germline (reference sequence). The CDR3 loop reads CASSSRTSAGETQYF. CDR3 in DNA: TGTGCCAGCAGCTCACGGACTAGCGCGGGGGAGACCCAGTACTTC. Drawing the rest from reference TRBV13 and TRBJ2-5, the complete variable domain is AAGVIQSPRHLIKEKRETATLKCYPIPRHDTVYWYQQGPGQDPQFLISFYEKMQSDKGSIPDRFSAQQFSDYHSELNMSSLELGDSALYFCASSSRTSAGETQYFGPGTRLLVL.

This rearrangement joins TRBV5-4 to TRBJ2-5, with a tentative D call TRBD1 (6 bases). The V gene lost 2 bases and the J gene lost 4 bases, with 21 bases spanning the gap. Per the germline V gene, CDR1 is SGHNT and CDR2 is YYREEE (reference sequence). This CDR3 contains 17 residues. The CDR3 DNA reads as TGTGCCAGCAGCTTCGAACCCCACAGGGAAGATACAGAGACCCAGTACTTC. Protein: CASSFEPHREDTETQYF.

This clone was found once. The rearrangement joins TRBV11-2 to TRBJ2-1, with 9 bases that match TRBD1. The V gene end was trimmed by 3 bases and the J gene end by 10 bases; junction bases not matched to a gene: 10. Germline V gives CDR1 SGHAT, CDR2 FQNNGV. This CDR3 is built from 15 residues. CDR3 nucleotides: TGTGCCAGCAGCTTGTCGTACAGGGGGCGCGGGGAGCAGTTCTTC. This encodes CASSLSYRGRGEQFF.

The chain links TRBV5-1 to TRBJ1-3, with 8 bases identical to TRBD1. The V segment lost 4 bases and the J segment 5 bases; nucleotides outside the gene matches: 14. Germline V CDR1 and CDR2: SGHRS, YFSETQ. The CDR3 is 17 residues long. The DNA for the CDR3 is TGCGCCAGCAGCACCTTCGGACAGGGCAGGCACCGAAACACCATATATTTT. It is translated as CASSTFGQGRHRNTIYF.

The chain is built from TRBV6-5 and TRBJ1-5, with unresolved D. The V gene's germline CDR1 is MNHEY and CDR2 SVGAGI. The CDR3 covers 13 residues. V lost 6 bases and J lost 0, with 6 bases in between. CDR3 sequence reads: CASSSYSNQPQHF. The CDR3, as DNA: TGTGCCAGCAGCTCCTATAGCAATCAGCCCCAGCATTTT.

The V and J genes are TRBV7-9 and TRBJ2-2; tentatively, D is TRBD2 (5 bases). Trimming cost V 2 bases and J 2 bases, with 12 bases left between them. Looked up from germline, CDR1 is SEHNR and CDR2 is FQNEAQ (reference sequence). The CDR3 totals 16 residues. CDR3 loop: CASSLRPGSNTGELFF. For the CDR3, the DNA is TGTGCCAGCAGCTTAAGACCGGGATCCAACACCGGGGAGCTGTTTTTT.

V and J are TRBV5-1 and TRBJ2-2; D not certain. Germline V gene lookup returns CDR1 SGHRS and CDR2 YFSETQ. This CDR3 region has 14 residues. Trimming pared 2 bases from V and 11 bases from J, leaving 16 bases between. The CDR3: CASSFRSTGKELFF. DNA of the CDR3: TGCGCCAGCAGCTTTAGGAGTACGGGTAAAGAGCTGTTTTTT.

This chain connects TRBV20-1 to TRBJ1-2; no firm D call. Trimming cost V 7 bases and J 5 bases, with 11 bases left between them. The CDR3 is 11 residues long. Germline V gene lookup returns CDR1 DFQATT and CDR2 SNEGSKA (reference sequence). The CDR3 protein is CSGHGVYGYTF. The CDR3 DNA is TGCAGTGGGCACGGGGTTTATGGCTACACCTTC.

This CDR3 reads CASSQQGALGSPLHF. The DNA for the CDR3 is TGTGCCAGCAGCCAACAGGGGGCGCTTGGTTCACCCCTCCACTTT. The chain links TRBV7-2 to TRBJ1-6; TRBD1 agrees at 9 bases. J was trimmed by 9 bases and V by 5 bases; bases with no gene match: 8. The CDR3 covers 15 residues. Germline CDR1 is SGHTA and CDR2 is FQGNSA.

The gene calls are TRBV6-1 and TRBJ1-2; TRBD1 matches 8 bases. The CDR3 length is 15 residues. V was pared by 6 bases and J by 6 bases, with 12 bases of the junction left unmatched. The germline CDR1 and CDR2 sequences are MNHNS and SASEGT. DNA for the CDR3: TGTGCCAGCAGGAGGACAGGGACCAGGAGGGATGGCTACACCTTC. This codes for CASRRTGTRRDGYTF.

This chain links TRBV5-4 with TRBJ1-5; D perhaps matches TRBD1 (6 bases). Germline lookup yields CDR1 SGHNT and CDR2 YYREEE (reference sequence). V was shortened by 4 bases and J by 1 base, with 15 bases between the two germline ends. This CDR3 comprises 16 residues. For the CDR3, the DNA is TGTGCCAGCAGCGGGGGGGCGCCGGGGAGCAATCAGCCCCAGCATTTT. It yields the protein CASSGGAPGSNQPQHF.

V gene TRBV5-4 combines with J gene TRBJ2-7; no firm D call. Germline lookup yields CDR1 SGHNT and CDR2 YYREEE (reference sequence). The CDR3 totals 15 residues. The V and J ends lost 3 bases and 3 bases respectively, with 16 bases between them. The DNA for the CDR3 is TGTGCCAGCAGCTGGAGACTCGGTAAAGTCTACGAGCAGTACTTC. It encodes CASSWRLGKVYEQYF.

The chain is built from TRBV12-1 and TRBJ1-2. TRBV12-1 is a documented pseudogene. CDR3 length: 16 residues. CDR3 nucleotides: TGTGCCAGCAGATCCAGCTGGGAGGGACCCTACTATGGCTACACCTTC. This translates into CASRSSWEGPYYGYTF.

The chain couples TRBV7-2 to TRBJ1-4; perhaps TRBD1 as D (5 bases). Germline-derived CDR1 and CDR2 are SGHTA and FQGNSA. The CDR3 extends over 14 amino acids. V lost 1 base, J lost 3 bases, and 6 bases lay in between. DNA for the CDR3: TGTGCCAGCAGCTTAGTACAGGCTAATGAAAAACTGTTTTTT. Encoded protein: CASSLVQANEKLFF.

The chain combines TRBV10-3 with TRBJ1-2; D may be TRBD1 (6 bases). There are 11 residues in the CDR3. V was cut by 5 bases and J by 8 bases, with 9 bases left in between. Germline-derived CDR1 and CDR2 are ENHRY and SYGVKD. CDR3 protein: CAISNRAGYTF. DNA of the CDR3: TGTGCCATCAGTAACAGGGCAGGCTACACCTTC.

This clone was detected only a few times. The CDR3 sequence: CASRQVDNSPLHF. Written as DNA, the CDR3 is TGTGCCAGTCGACAGGTGGATAATTCACCCCTCCACTTT. This chain connects TRBV19 to TRBJ1-6; D is possibly TRBD1 (6 bases). Looked up from germline, CDR1 is LNHDA and CDR2 is SQIVND (reference sequence). Between the trimmed V and J ends, which lost 8 bases and 5 bases, there was a span of 10 bases. The CDR3 is 13 residues long.

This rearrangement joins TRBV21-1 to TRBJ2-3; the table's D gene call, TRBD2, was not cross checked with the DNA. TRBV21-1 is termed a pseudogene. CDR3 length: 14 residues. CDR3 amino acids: CASSTGVVDPTQYF. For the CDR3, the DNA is TGTGCCAGCAGCACCGGAGTGGTGGATCCTACGCAGTATTTT.

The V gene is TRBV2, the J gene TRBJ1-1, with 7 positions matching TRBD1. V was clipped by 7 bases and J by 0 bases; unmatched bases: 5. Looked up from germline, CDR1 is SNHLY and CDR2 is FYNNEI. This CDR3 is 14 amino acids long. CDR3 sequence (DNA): TGTGCCAGCAACCTACAGGGGATGAACACTGAAGCTTTCTTT. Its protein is CASNLQGMNTEAFF.

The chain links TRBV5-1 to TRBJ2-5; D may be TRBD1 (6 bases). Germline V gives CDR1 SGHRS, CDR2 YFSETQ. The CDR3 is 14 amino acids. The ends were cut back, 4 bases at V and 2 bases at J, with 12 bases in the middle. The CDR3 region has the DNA TGCGCCAGCAGCAACCCACAGGGTCAAGAGACCCAGTACTTC. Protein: CASSNPQGQETQYF.

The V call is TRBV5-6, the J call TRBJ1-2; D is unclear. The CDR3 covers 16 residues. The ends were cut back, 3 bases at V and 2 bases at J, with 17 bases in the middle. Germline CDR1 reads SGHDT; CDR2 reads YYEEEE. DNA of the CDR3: TGTGCCAGCAGCTCACTAGCCGCTTTTACCAACTATGGCTACACCTTC. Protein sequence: CASSSLAAFTNYGYTF.

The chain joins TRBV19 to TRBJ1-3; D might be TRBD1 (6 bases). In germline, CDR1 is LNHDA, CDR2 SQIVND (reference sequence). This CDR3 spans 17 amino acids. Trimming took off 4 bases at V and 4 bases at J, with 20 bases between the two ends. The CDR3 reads CASSRGRGQRDGNTIYF. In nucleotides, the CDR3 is TGTGCCAGTAGTAGAGGCAGGGGACAACGAGACGGAAACACCATATATTTT.

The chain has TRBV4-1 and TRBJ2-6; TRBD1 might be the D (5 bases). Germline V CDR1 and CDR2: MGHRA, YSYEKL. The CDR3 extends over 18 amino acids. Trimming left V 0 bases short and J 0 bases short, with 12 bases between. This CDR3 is CASSQDVAGLSGANVLTF. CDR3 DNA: TGCGCCAGCAGCCAAGATGTGGCAGGGCTCTCTGGGGCCAACGTCCTGACTTTC.

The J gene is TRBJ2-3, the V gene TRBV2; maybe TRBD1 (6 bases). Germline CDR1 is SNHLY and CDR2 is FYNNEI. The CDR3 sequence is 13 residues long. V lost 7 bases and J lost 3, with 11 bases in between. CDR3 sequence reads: CASTNRETDTQYF. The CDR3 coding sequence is TGTGCCAGCACAAACAGGGAGACAGATACGCAGTATTTT.

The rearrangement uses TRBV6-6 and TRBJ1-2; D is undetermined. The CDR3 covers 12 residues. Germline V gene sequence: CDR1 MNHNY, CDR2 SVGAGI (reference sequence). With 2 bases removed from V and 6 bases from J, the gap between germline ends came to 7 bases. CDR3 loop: CASSYGTNGYTF. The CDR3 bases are TGTGCCAGCAGTTACGGCACCAATGGCTACACCTTC.

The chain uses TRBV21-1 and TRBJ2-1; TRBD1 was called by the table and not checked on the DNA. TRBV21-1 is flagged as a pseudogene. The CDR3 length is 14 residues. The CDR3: CARQINRDYNEQFF. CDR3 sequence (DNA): TGTGCCCGCCAAATTAACAGGGACTACAATGAGCAGTTCTTC.

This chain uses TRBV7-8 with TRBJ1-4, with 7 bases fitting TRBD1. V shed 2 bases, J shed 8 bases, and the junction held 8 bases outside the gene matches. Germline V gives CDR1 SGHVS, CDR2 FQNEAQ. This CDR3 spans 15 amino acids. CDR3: CASSLRTGEGEKLFF. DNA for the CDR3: TGTGCCAGCAGCTTAAGGACAGGCGAAGGAGAAAAACTGTTTTTT.

The CDR3 nucleotides read TGCGCCAGCAGCTTGTCCGGGGGCAGGGGGAGGACAGATACGCAGTATTTT. This translates into CASSLSGGRGRTDTQYF. V is TRBV5-1 and J is TRBJ2-3; a weak D match, TRBD1 (7 bases). CDR1 is SGHRS, CDR2 YFSETQ, per germline. CDR3 length: 17 residues. Deletions cut 1 base from V and 3 bases from J, with 18 bases between.

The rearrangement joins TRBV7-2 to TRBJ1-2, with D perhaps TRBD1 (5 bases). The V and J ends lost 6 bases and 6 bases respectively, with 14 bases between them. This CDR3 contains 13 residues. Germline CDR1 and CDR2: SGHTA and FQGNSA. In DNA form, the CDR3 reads TGTGCCAGCAGGTTACAGGTGGCAAATGGCTACACCTTC. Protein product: CASRLQVANGYTF.

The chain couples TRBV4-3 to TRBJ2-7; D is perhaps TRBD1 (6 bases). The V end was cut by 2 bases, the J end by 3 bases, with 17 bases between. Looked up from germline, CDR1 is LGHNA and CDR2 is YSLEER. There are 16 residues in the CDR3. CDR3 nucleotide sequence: TGCGCCAGCAGCCAATCCGGGACACGAAATTTCTACGAGCAGTACTTC. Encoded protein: CASSQSGTRNFYEQYF.

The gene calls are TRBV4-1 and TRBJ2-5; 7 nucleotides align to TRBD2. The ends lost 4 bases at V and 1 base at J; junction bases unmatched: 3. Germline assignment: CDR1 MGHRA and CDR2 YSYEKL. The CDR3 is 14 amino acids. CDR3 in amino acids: CASSPWGGQETQYF. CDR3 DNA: TGCGCCAGCAGCCCGTGGGGGGGCCAAGAGACCCAGTACTTC.